Shown below are 20 T cell receptor beta chains from a single sample sequenced in a study of cytomegalovirus exposure and HLA in healthy donors. Profiling relied on immunoSEQ multiplex PCR, and the TCRdb table lists in-frame clones only, not all of them. Of about 180,000 clones in the sample, approximately 87% are singletons; the top ten hold 1.4%. The specimen was PBMCs. All receptors derive from a woman in her 30s in good health and CMV-seronegative.

The chain combines TRBV5-4 with TRBJ1-5, with 11 bases fitting TRBD1. The CDR3 loop spans 15 amino acids. Trimming at V came to 4 bases and at J to 6 bases, leaving 6 bases not matched to a gene. The germline V gene encodes CDR1 SGHNT and CDR2 YYREEE (reference sequence). The CDR3 sequence is CASSKDRGLGQPQHF. Here the CDR3 DNA reads TGTGCCAGCAGCAAGGACAGGGGGCTCGGTCAGCCCCAGCATTTT. The full variable domain, in which reference TRBV5-4 and TRBJ1-5 provide the parts outside the CDR3, is ETGVTQSPTHLIKTRGQQVTLRCSSQSGHNTVSWYQQALGQGPQFIFQYYREEENGRGNFPPRFSGLQFPNYSSELNVNALELDDSALYLCASSKDRGLGQPQHFGDGTRLSIL.

This clone was found a few times. The CDR3 DNA reads TGTGCCAGCAGCCCCCTTGACAACCCCCGATGGGAGACCCAGTACTTC. Translating gives CASSPLDNPRWETQYF. The chain joins TRBV14 to TRBJ2-5; D is undetermined. The ends were cut back, 4 bases at V and 5 bases at J, with 20 bases in the middle. CDR1 is SGHDN and CDR2 is FVKESK in the germline V gene. The CDR3 covers 16 residues. The whole variable domain, filled in from reference TRBV14 and TRBJ2-5, reads EAGVTQFPSHSVIEKGQTVTLRCDPISGHDNLYWYRRVMGKEIKFLLHFVKESKQDESGMPNNRFLAERTGGTYSTLKVQPAELEDSGVYFCASSPLDNPRWETQYFGPGTRLLVL.

Note on this clone: At one of its ends the junction is not consistent with the germline gene, which may arise from a read error. This specimen includes other DNA sequences encoding the same CDR3. V usage is TRBV5-1 and J usage is TRBJ2-3; D perhaps matches TRBD1 (5 bases). Germline assignment: CDR1 SGHRS and CDR2 YFSETQ. This CDR3 comprises 13 residues. CDR3 amino acids: CASRAPSTDTQYF. As DNA, the CDR3 is TGTGCCAGCAGGGCTCCTAGCACAGATACGCAGTATTTT.

CDR3 DNA: TGTGCCAGCTCACCTGTACTAAACTCTAGGACAGATACGCAGTATTTT. It translates to CASSPVLNSRTDTQYF. This chain joins TRBV18 and TRBJ2-3; no definite D call. This CDR3 spans 16 amino acids. Germline V CDR1 and CDR2: KGHSH, LQKENI. The ends were cut back, 3 bases at V and 3 bases at J, with 16 bases in the middle.

The chain employs TRBV7-9 and TRBJ1-6; 7 bases are shared with TRBD1. The trim removed 1 base at V and 10 bases at J, leaving 4 bases unmatched. The CDR3 totals 14 residues. CDR1 is SEHNR, CDR2 FQNEAQ, per germline (reference sequence). CDR3 nucleotide sequence: TGTGCCAGCAGCTTAGGGCAGGGGGAATCACCCCTCCACTTT. It codes for CASSLGQGESPLHF. Combining the CDR3 with reference TRBV7-9 and TRBJ1-6 gives the whole variable domain DTGVSQNPRHKITKRGQNVTFRCDPISEHNRLYWYRQTLGQGPEFLTYFQNEAQLEKSRLLSDRFSAERPKGSFSTLEIQRTEQGDSAMYLCASSLGQGESPLHFGNGTRLTVT.

The rearrangement joins TRBV27 to TRBJ1-4; 9 bases are shared with TRBD1. V was clipped by 5 bases and J by 7 bases; unmatched bases: 5. The CDR3 has 14 residues. Germline CDR1 MNHEY, CDR2 SMNVEV (reference sequence). The CDR3 is CASSPGTGREKLFF. The CDR3 nucleotides are TGTGCCAGCAGTCCTGGGACAGGGCGTGAAAAACTGTTTTTT.

V and J are TRBV6-1 and TRBJ1-1, with TRBD1 as a possible D gene (5 bases). Deletions cut 4 bases from V and 1 base from J, with 10 bases between. The CDR3 covers 14 residues. Germline V gene sequence: CDR1 MNHNS, CDR2 SASEGT. The DNA for the CDR3 is TGTGCCAGCAGTGTCGGGCAGGGGAACACTGAAGCTTTCTTT. Translation gives CASSVGQGNTEAFF.

This clone was recorded a few times. The chain has TRBV5-1 and TRBJ1-4; 8 nucleotides align to TRBD1. Germline V gene data show CDR1 as SGHRS and CDR2 as YFSETQ. V lost 7 bases and J lost 2; bases outside the gene matches: 7. This CDR3 spans 15 amino acids. The CDR3 DNA reads TGCGCCAGCCAAGACAGGGGTTTGACTAATGAAAAACTGTTTTTT. It yields the protein CASQDRGLTNEKLFF. The full variable domain, with the rest looked up from reference TRBV5-1 and TRBJ1-4, is KAGVTQTPRYLIKTRGQQVTLSCSPISGHRSVSWYQQTPGQGLQFLFEYFSETQRNKGNFPGRFSGRQFSNSRSEMNVSTLELGDSALYLCASQDRGLTNEKLFFGSGTQLSVL.

This clone was seen just once. The V and J genes are TRBV15 and TRBJ1-4; the D gene is possibly TRBD1 (5 bases). The CDR3 is made up of 15 amino acids. Per the germline V gene, CDR1 is LNHNV and CDR2 is YYDKDF (reference sequence). Trimming shortened V by 4 bases and J by 4 bases, and 13 bases separated the two germline ends. The CDR3 region has the DNA TGTGCCACCAGCAAAGAGGGGCAGGGTAATGAAAAACTGTTTTTT. Protein product: CATSKEGQGNEKLFF.

This clone is a singleton in its sample. The chain links TRBV30 to TRBJ2-5; 10 bases are a match to TRBD2. Germline CDR1 reads GTSNPN; CDR2 reads SVGIG (reference sequence). The CDR3 loop spans 17 amino acids. Trimming took 0 bases from V and 2 from J; bases not matched to a gene: 9. The CDR3 DNA reads as TGTGCCTGGAGTGTAACAGCGGGGGGGGCCGTTCAAGAGACCCAGTACTTC. Encoded protein: CAWSVTAGGAVQETQYF.

This chain connects TRBV6-1 to TRBJ2-7; maybe TRBD1 (5 bases). Germline V gives CDR1 MNHNS, CDR2 SASEGT. Trimming took 6 bases from V and 5 from J, leaving 14 bases between them. The CDR3 is 13 residues long. The CDR3, as DNA: TGTGCCAGCAGGCCAGGGCTAAGAGACGAGCAGTACTTC. It is translated as CASRPGLRDEQYF.

The chain combines TRBV21-1 with TRBJ2-7; the D call TRBD1 from the table was never checked on the DNA. TRBV21-1 is deemed a pseudogene. The CDR3 loop spans 16 amino acids. The CDR3 protein is CASSSGSGTESYEQYF. The CDR3 region has the DNA TGTGCCAGCAGCTCAGGGTCCGGGACAGAGTCCTACGAGCAGTACTTC.

In the case of this clone: The same CDR3 is also encoded by other DNA sequences in this sample. The J gene is TRBJ1-5, the V gene TRBV30, with D maybe TRBD1 (5 bases). The CDR3 spans 15 residues. Germline lookup yields CDR1 GTSNPN and CDR2 SVGIG (reference sequence). V gave up 3 bases and J gave up 1 base, with 13 bases separating them. CDR3 nucleotides: TGTGCCTGGAGCAGGGATAGTTCAAGCAATCAGCCCCAGCATTTT. Protein sequence: CAWSRDSSSNQPQHF.

The rearrangement links TRBV6-1 to TRBJ2-1, with 12 bases aligning to TRBD2. The V gene end was trimmed by 5 bases and the J gene end by 8 bases; junction bases not matched to a gene: 7. The CDR3 covers 15 residues. Germline V gene data show CDR1 as MNHNS and CDR2 as SASEGT. CDR3 residues: CASSLAGGPSYEQFF. In DNA form, the CDR3 reads TGTGCCAGCAGTCTAGCGGGGGGGCCCTCCTATGAGCAGTTCTTC.

This clone was counted a single time. The gene calls are TRBV7-9 and TRBJ2-7; D perhaps matches TRBD1 (5 bases). V gave up 2 bases and J gave up 4 bases, with 18 bases separating them. Germline CDR1 is SEHNR and CDR2 is FQNEAQ (reference sequence). The CDR3 has 16 residues. The CDR3 is CASSLFELRQGYEQYF. The CDR3 DNA sequence: TGTGCCAGCAGCTTATTTGAGTTGCGTCAGGGTTACGAGCAGTACTTC.

The chain links TRBV4-3 to TRBJ1-2, with 8 bases fitting TRBD1. Germline values: CDR1 LGHNA, CDR2 YSLEER. This CDR3 contains 14 residues. Trimming took 2 bases from V and 7 from J; bases not matched to a gene: 6. The CDR3 loop is CASSQTAGGSGYTF. The CDR3 DNA reads as TGCGCCAGCAGCCAAACTGCAGGGGGCTCTGGCTACACCTTC.

The chain links TRBV5-6 to TRBJ2-1, with 7 nucleotides matching TRBD1. The J segment lost 0 bases and the V segment lost 5 bases, leaving 8 bases of the junction unmatched. In germline, CDR1 is SGHDT, CDR2 YYEEEE. The CDR3 spans 16 residues. CDR3 nucleotide sequence: TGTGCCAGCAGATCTACAGGGGTCGTCTCCTACAATGAGCAGTTCTTC. This codes for CASRSTGVVSYNEQFF.

This clone was found once. The gene calls are TRBV7-2 and TRBJ1-1, with D hard to call. The germline gives CDR1 SGHTA, CDR2 FQGNSA. The CDR3 is 11 residues long. Trimming removed 2 bases from V and 8 bases from J, with 6 bases in between. CDR3 region: CASSLITEAFF. CDR3 bases: TGTGCCAGCAGCTTAATCACAGAAGCTTTCTTT.

This chain uses TRBV19 with TRBJ2-7; 8 nucleotides agree with TRBD2. J was trimmed by 3 bases and V by 3 bases; bases with no gene match: 7. Germline-derived CDR1 and CDR2 are LNHDA and SQIVND (reference sequence). The CDR3 sequence is 15 residues long. CDR3: CASSMSGRRSYEQYF. CDR3 sequence (DNA): TGTGCCAGTAGTATGAGCGGGAGAAGGAGCTACGAGCAGTACTTC. Supplemented by reference TRBV19 and TRBJ2-7, the full variable domain reads DGGITQSPKYLFRKEGQNVTLSCEQNLNHDAMYWYRQDPGQGLRLIYYSQIVNDFQKGDIAEGYSVSREKKESFPLTVTSAQKNPTAFYLCASSMSGRRSYEQYFGPGTRLTVT.

This CDR3 reads CASSLLAETDTQYF. For the CDR3, the DNA is TGTGCCAGCAGCTTGCTAGCCGAAACAGATACGCAGTATTTT. The J gene is TRBJ2-3, the V gene TRBV5-4; TRBD2 might be the D (5 bases). Trimming removed 1 base at V and 3 bases at J, with 9 bases between. The CDR3 extends over 14 amino acids. Germline CDR1 SGHNT, CDR2 YYREEE (reference sequence).